The 5 T cell receptor beta chains in this list originate from one sample, sequenced in a study of shared clonotypes between healthy human individuals. Only in-frame clones appear in the TCRdb table, and some are missing; sequencing was by immunoSEQ multiplex PCR. The sample gives about 2,200,000 clones, roughly 91% of which show up once; around 1.7% is in the top ten. Naive CD8 cells lacked CD45RO and underwent positive selection for CCR7, leaving out terminally differentiated effector memory CD45RA+ cells. Material: naive CD8+ T cells from PBMCs. The receptors stem from a man younger than 35 in good health. Some clones in this sample may be carry-over from other donors' samples.

CDR3: CASSLKGTGWYEQYF. The CDR3 nucleotides read TGTGCCAGCAGTTTAAAGGGGACAGGGTGGTACGAGCAGTACTTC. The chain carries TRBV27 and TRBJ2-7; 9 positions agree with TRBD1. V was clipped by 2 bases and J by 4 bases; unmatched bases: 6. The CDR3 has 15 residues. Germline V gene lookup returns CDR1 MNHEY and CDR2 SMNVEV (reference sequence).

The V and J genes are TRBV14 and TRBJ2-1; D call uncertain. The CDR3 contains 13 residues. CDR1 and CDR2 (germline): SGHDN, FVKESK. Deletions cut 1 base from V and 9 bases from J, with 10 bases between. In DNA, the CDR3 is TGTGCCAGCAGCCAAGTCCTTAAGGGTGAGCAGTTCTTC. It encodes CASSQVLKGEQFF. Based on the CDR3 plus reference TRBV14 and TRBJ2-1, the full variable domain is EAGVTQFPSHSVIEKGQTVTLRCDPISGHDNLYWYRRVMGKEIKFLLHFVKESKQDESGMPNNRFLAERTGGTYSTLKVQPAELEDSGVYFCASSQVLKGEQFFGPGTRLTVL.

The chain joins TRBV2 to TRBJ2-5; TRBD2 matches at 8 bases. The CDR3 has 16 residues. V lost 6 bases and J lost 2; bases outside the gene matches: 11. Germline values: CDR1 SNHLY, CDR2 FYNNEI. CDR3 region: CASRGRLAWEQETQYF. CDR3 DNA: TGTGCCAGCAGAGGACGACTAGCGTGGGAGCAAGAGACCCAGTACTTC.

This chain links TRBV9 with TRBJ2-2; 10 nucleotides match TRBD1. Germline V gene lookup returns CDR1 SGDLS and CDR2 YYNGEE. V lost 3 bases to trimming and J lost 7 bases; unmatched junction nucleotides: 9. The CDR3 has 16 residues. The CDR3 region is CASSAPGQGIVGELFF. The CDR3 DNA reads as TGTGCCAGCAGCGCCCCGGGACAGGGGATTGTCGGGGAGCTGTTTTTT.

A remark on this clone: The same CDR3 is also encoded by other DNA sequences in this sample. This chain connects TRBV27 to TRBJ1-1; 7 nucleotides line up with TRBD1. J gave up 1 base and V 6 bases, and 2 bases lay outside the gene matches. The length of the CDR3 is 13 residues. Germline CDR1 and CDR2: MNHEY and SMNVEV (reference sequence). The CDR3 spells CASRPGGNTEAFF. The CDR3 DNA is TGTGCCAGCAGGCCAGGGGGGAACACTGAAGCTTTCTTT.